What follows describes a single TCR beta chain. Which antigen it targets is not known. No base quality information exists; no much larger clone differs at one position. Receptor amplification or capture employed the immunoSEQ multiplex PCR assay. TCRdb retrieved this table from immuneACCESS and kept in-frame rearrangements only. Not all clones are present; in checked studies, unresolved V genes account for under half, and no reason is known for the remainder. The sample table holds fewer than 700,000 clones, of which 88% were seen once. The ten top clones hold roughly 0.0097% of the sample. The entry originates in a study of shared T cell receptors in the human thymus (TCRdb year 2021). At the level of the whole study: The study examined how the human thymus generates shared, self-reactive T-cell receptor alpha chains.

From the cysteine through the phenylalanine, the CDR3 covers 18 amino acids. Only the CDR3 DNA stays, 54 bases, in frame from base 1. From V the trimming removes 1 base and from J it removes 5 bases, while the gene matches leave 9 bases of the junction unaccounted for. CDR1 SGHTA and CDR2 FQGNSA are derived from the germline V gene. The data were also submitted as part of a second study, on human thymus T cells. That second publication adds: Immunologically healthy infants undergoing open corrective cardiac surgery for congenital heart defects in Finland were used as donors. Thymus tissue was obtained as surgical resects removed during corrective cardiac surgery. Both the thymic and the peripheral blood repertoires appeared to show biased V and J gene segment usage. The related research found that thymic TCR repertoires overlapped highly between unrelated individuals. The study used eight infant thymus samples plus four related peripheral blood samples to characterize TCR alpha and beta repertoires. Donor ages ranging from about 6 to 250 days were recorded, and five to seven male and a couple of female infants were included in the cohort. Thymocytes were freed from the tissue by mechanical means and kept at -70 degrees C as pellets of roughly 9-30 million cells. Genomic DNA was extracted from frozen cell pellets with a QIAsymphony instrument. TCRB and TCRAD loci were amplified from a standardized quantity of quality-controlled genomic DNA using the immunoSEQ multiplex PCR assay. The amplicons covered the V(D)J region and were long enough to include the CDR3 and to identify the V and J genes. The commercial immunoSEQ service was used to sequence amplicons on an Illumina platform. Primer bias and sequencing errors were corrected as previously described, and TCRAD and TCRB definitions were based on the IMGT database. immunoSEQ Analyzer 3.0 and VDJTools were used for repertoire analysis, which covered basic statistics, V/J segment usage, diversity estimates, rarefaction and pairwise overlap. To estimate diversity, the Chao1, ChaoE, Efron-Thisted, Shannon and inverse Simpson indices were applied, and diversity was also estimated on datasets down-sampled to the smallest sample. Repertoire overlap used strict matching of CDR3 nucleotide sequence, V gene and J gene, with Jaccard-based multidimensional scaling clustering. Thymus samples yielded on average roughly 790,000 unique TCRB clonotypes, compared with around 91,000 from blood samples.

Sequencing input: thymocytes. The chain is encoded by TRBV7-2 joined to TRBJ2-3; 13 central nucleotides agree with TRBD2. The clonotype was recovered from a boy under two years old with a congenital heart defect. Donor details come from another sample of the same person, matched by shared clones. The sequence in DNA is TGTGCCAGCAGCTTAGGACGCTTACTAGCGGGAGGGCTAGATACGCAGTATTTT. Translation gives CASSLGRLLAGGLDTQYF.